Given below is one T cell receptor (beta chain) in context. These data come from a study of shared clonotypes between healthy human individuals. Germline values: CDR1 MNHEY, CDR2 SVGAGI. The CDR3 is 14 amino acids. After removal of 5 bases from V and 4 bases from J, the junction contained 4 bases not matched to a gene. TCRdb keeps only in-frame clones here, not all; method: immunoSEQ multiplex PCR. The sample lists roughly 2,000,000 clones, around 96% occurring once. Cells designated naive CD8 were CD45RO-negative and were positively selected for CCR7, with terminally differentiated effector memory CD45RA+ cells excluded. Each donor was a Caucasian adult residing in Nashville, Tennessee.

V usage is TRBV6-5 and J usage is TRBJ1-1, with TRBD1 matching over 10 bases. Sequencing input: naive CD8+ T cells sorted from blood. This TCR came from a man aged 18 to 30 in good health. Here the CDR3 reads CASSEGQGGTEAFF. The CDR3 DNA sequence: TGTGCCAGCAGTGAAGGACAGGGGGGCACTGAAGCTTTCTTT.